What follows describes a single TCR beta chain. Original data processing: How many nucleated cells were present was estimated from reference gene primer amplification. The repertoire was sequenced with immunoSEQ multiplex PCR; TCRdb's copy has only in-frame clones and lacks some. D and trimming come from the DNA, and the V and J calls and clone size come from that table. The sample consists of roughly 30,000 clones, 89% of them appearing once. This sample was included in a study of blood T cell repertoires in COVID-19. Whole-study context: Material from acute and convalescent COVID-19 was sourced from the United States, Italy and Spain.

CDR3 size: 15 residues. With 2 bases removed from V and 5 bases from J, the gap between germline ends came to 16 bases. In germline, CDR1 is MNHEY, CDR2 SVGAGI. The material sequenced was peripheral blood. This TCR was sampled from an elderly man with acute or convalescent COVID-19. V usage is TRBV6-5 and J usage is TRBJ2-7; TRBD2 is a possible D gene (7 bases). CDR3 bases: TGTGCCAGCAGTTACAGGGACACAGGGAGGGACGAGCAGTACTTC. Protein sequence: CASSYRDTGRDEQYF.